This T cell receptor (beta chain) was identified during a study of T cells in Graves' hyperthyroidism and ophthalmopathy. Findings and caveats of the study: Ophthalmopathy, as predicted by the model, came a median roughly 6.5 months after the prediction.

The source material, RNA transcripts, was used to amplify TCR beta CDR3 regions. In the first-round RT-PCR of the TCR CDR3, the HTBI primer set was used. In TCRdb, the multiplex PCR reads were re-called with MiXCR into one record per CDR3 protein. This sample carries 360,000 or so distinct CDR3 sequences, roughly 15% of them seen once, and the ten largest clones take approximately 19%. This clonotype was found a few times. Antigen unknown. The CDR3 sequence is 13 residues long. Germline V gene sequence: CDR1 MDHEN, CDR2 SYDVKM. Trimming took off 5 bases at V and 4 bases at J, with 11 bases between the two ends.

Sequenced input: blood. V and J are TRBV28 and TRBJ1-1; the D is unclear. This receptor was taken from an older woman with Graves' ophthalmopathy. The CDR3 coding sequence is TGTGCCAGCAGTACCATTCAAGGCACTGAAGCTTTCTTT. Translating it yields CASSTIQGTEAFF. The full variable domain, its missing parts supplied by reference TRBV28 and TRBJ1-1, is DVKVTQSSRYLVKRTGEKVFLECVQDMDHENMFWYRQDPGLGLRLIYFSYDVKMKEKGDIPEGYSVSREKKERFSLILESASTNQTSMYLCASSTIQGTEAFFGQGTRLTVV.